The next 3 T cell receptor beta chains were all read from a single sample in a study of cytomegalovirus exposure and HLA in healthy donors (dated by TCRdb to 2015 to 2018). The method was the immunoSEQ multiplex PCR assay. A mixture of 60 forward primers for TCR Vbeta segments and 13 reverse primers for TCR Jbeta segments was used in the multiplex PCR. The immuneACCESS repertoire file appears here via TCRdb, limited to in-frame rearrangements. These files lack a portion of the clones; in checked studies, under half of the deficit traces to unresolved V genes, and the cause of the others is not known. The sample profile shows around 100,000 clones; about 83% of them were found once. Roughly 5% of the sample comes from the top ten. The sample comprised PBMCs. Every receptor here comes from a female donor in good health and CMV-seropositive.

The V and J genes are TRBV28 and TRBJ1-2; D gene uncertain. The CDR3 spans 14 residues. In germline, CDR1 is MDHEN, CDR2 SYDVKM. V was cut by 2 bases and J by 4 bases, with 11 bases left in between. The CDR3 reads CASSLEVTPYGYTF. The CDR3 DNA reads as TGTGCCAGCAGTTTAGAGGTAACCCCCTATGGCTACACCTTC.

This clone was found a few times. In DNA form, the CDR3 reads TGTGCCAGCAGACCATCAGGACAGGGGCTCTCCTACGAGCAGTACTTC. Amino acid sequence: CASRPSGQGLSYEQYF. V is TRBV28 and J is TRBJ2-7, with 9 nucleotides matching TRBD1. Germline V gene sequence: CDR1 MDHEN, CDR2 SYDVKM. CDR3 size: 16 residues. Trimming removed 6 bases from V and 0 bases from J; junction bases left unmatched: 9.

The V and J genes are TRBV9 and TRBJ2-3; 10 bases align to TRBD2. Germline values: CDR1 SGDLS, CDR2 YYNGEE. This CDR3 has 15 residues. The V and J ends lost 6 bases and 2 bases, in that order; junction bases with no gene match: 6. CDR3 sequence (DNA): TGTGCCAGCAACCATGGGACTAGCGCCACAGATACGCAGTATTTT. Its protein is CASNHGTSATDTQYF.